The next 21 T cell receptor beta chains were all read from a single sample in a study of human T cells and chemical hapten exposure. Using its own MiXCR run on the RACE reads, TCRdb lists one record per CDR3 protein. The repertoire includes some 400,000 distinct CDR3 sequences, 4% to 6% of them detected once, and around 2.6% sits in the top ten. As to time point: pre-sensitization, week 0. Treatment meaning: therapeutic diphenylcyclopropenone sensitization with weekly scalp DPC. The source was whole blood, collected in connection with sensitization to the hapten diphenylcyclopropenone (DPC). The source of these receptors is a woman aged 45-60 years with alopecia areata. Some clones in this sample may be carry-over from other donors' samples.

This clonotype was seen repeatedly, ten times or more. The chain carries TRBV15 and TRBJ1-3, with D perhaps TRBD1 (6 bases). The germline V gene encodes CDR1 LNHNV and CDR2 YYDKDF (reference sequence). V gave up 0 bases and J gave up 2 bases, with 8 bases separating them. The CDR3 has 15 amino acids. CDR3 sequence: CATSRDRTAGNTIYF. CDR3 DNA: TGTGCCACCAGCAGAGACAGGACAGCTGGAAACACCATATATTTT.

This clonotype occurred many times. The CDR3 spells CATSLSTGRITGELFF. In DNA, the CDR3 is TGTGCCACCAGTCTCTCAACTGGGCGGATCACCGGGGAGCTGTTTTTT. The rearrangement uses TRBV24-1 and TRBJ2-2; D remains ambiguous. The CDR3 is made up of 16 amino acids. Germline V gene data show CDR1 as KGHDR and CDR2 as SFDVKD. V was shortened by 6 bases and J by 4 bases, with 17 bases between the two germline ends.

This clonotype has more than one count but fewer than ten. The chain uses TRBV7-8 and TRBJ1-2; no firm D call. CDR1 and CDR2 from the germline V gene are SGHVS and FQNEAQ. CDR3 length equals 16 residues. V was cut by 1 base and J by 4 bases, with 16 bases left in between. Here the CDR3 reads CASSLVEELGLYGYTF. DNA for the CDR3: TGTGCCAGCAGCTTAGTGGAGGAACTTGGTCTCTATGGCTACACCTTC.

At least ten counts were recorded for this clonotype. The chain's CDR3 is CASSQDWASGGTDTQYF. The CDR3 nucleotides are TGTGCCAGCAGCCAAGATTGGGCTAGCGGGGGGACAGATACGCAGTATTTT. V gene TRBV3-1 combines with J gene TRBJ2-3; TRBD2 agrees at 11 bases. Trimming took 0 bases from V and 3 from J; bases not matched to a gene: 5. Germline CDR1 and CDR2: LGHDT and YNNKEL (reference sequence). This CDR3 is 17 amino acids long.

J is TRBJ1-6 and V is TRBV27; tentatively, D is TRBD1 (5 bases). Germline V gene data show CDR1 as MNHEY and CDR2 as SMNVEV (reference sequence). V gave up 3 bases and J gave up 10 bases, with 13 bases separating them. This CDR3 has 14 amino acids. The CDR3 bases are TGTGCCAGCAGTTTTGGTAATAGGGGATCACCCCTCCACTTT. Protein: CASSFGNRGSPLHF.

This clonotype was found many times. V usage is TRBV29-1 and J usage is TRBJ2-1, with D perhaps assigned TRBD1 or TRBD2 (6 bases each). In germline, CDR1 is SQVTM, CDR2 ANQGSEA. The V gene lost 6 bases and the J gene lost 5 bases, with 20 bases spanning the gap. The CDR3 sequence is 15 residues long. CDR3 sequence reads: CSVGQSGRYNNEQFF. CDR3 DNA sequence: TGCAGCGTGGGACAAAGTGGGAGGTATAACAATGAGCAGTTCTTC.

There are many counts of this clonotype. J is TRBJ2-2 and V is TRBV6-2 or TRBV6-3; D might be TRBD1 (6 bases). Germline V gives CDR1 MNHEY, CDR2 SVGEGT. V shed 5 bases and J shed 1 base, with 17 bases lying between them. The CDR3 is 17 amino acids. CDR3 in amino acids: CASSETHPTGNTGELFF. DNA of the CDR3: TGTGCCAGCAGTGAAACCCACCCGACAGGGAACACCGGGGAGCTGTTTTTT.

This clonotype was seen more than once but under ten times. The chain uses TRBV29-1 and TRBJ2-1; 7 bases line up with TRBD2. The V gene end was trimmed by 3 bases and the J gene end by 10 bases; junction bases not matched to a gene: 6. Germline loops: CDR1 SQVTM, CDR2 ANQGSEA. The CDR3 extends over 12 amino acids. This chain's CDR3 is CSVEGGRGEQFF. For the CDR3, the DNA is TGCAGCGTTGAGGGCGGGAGAGGAGAGCAGTTCTTC.

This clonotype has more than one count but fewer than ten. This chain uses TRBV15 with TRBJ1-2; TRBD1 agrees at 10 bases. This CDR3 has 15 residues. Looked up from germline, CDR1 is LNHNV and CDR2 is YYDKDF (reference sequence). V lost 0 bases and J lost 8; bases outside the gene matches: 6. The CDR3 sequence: CATSREGTGAGGYTF. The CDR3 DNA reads TGTGCCACCAGCAGAGAAGGGACAGGGGCAGGAGGCTACACCTTC. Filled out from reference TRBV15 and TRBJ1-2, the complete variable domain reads DAMVIQNPRYQVTQFGKPVTLSCSQTLNHNVMYWYQQKSSQAPKLLFHYYDKDFNNEADTPDNFQSRRPNTSFCFLDIRSPGLGDTAMYLCATSREGTGAGGYTFGSGTRLTVV.

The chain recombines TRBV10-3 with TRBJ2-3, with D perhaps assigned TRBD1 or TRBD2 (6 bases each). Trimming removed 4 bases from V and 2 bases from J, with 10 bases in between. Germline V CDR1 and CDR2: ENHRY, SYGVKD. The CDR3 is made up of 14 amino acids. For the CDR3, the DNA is TGTGCCATCAGTGGGCGGGACACCACAGATACGCAGTATTTT. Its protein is CAISGRDTTDTQYF.

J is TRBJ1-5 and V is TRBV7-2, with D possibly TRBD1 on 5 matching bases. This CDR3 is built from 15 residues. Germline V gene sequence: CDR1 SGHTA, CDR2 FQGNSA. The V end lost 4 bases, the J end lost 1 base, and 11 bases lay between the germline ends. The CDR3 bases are TGTGCCAGCAGCTCCACAGGAAGGAGCAATCAGCCCCAGCATTTT. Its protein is CASSSTGRSNQPQHF.

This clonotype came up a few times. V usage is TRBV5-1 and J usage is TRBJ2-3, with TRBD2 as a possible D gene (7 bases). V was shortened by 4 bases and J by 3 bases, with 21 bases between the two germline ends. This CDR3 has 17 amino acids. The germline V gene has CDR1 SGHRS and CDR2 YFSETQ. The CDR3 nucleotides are TGCGCCAGCAGCGGAGGGGGGGCGTTCCCCAAGACAGATACGCAGTATTTT. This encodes CASSGGGAFPKTDTQYF.

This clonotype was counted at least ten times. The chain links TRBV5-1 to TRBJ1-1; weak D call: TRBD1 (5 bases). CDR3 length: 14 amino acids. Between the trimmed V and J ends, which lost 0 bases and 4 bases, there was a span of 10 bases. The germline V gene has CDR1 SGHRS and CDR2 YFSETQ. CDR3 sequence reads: CASSLGQLGTEAFF. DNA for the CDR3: TGCGCCAGCAGCTTGGGACAGTTGGGCACTGAAGCTTTCTTT.

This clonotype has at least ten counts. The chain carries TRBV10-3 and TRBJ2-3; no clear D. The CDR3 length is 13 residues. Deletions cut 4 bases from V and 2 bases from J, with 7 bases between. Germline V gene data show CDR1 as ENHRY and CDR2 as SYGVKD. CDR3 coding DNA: TGTGCCATCAGTGTTAGGGCCACAGATACGCAGTATTTT. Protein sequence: CAISVRATDTQYF.

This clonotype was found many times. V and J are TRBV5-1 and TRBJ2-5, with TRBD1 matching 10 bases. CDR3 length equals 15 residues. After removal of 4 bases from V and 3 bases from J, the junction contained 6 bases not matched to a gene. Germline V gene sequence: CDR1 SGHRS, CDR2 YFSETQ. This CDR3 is CASSTDGTGEETQYF. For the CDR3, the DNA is TGCGCCAGCAGCACGGATGGGACAGGGGAAGAGACCCAGTACTTC.

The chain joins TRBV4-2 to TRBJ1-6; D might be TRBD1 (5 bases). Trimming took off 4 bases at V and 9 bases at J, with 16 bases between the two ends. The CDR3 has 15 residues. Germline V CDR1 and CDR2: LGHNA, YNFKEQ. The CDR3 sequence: CASSRTNAGASPLHF. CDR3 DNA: TGTGCCAGCAGCCGGACAAATGCAGGCGCTTCACCCCTCCACTTT.

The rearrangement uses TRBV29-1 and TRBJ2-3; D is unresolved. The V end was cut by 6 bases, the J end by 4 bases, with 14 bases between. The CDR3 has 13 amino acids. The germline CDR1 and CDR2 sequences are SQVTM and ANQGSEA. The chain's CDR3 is CSVKGRRADTQYF. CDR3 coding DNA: TGCAGCGTCAAGGGCCGCCGCGCAGATACGCAGTATTTT.

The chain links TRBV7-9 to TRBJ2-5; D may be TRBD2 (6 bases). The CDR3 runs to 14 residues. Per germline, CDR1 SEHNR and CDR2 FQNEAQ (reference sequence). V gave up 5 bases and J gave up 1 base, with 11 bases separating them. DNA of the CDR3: TGTGCCAGCAGCCAGACGGGGGTCCAAGAGACCCAGTACTTC. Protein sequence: CASSQTGVQETQYF.

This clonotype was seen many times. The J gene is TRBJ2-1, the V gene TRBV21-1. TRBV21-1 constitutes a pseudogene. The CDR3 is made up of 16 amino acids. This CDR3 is CASSKGRGSSYNEQFF. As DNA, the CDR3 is TGTGCCAGCAGCAAAGGACGCGGGAGCTCCTACAATGAGCAGTTCTTC.

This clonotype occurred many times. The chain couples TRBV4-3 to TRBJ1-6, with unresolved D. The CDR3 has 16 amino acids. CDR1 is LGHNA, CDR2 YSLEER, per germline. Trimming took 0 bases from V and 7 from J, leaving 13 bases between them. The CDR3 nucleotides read TGCGCCAGCAGCCAAGATGGCGTAGTATTAAATTCACCCCTCCACTTT. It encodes CASSQDGVVLNSPLHF.

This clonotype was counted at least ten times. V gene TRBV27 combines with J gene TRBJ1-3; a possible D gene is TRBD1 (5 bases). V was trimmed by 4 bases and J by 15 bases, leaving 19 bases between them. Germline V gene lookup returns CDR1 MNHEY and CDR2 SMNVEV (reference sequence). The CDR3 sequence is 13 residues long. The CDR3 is CASSSRDPSWRYF. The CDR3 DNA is TGTGCCAGCAGTTCTCGGGACCCGAGCTGGCGATATTTT.